This note documents a single T cell receptor (beta chain) sequence. Its target is not known. Reverse primers in the TRAC or TRBC constant regions drove separate semi-nested PCRs for TCRalpha and TCRbeta. TCRdb re-called the 5' RACE reads with MiXCR, one entry per CDR3 protein. The sample lists fewer than 5,500 distinct CDR3 sequences; less than 30% were seen once. Germline values: CDR1 SGHRS, CDR2 YFSETQ. The CDR3 totals 14 residues. The ends lost 4 bases at V and 3 bases at J; junction bases unmatched: 4. Human HSPCs were combined with MS5 stroma expressing human DLL1. The seeding cells were CD34+CD3- hematopoietic stem and progenitor cells purified by FACS to remove T cells. Sorted CD3+TCRalphabeta+CD8 single positive cells from organoids and thymus were used for RNA. The source of the sample is a study of T cells generated in artificial thymic organoids. Notes on the study in general: TCR diversity of organoid-derived CD8 single positive cells matched thymic and naive blood cells. Valpha and Vbeta usage was not skewed in organoid-derived T cells.

This TCR came from a human donor who gave cord blood stem cells for thymic organoid culture, a cardiac surgery patient who gave postnatal thymus, or a blood donor (not recorded which). Sequencing was done on a sample of naive CD8+ T cells grown in artificial thymic organoids from cord blood stem and progenitor cells. This sample's subset: CD3+TCRalphabeta+CD8SP T cells; for blood, CD45RO-CCR7+ naive CD8+ T cells. The rearrangement joins TRBV5-1 to TRBJ2-7; the match to TRBD1 covers 10 bases. CDR3 DNA: TGCGCCAGCAGCGTCCGGGACAGGGGCTACGAGCAGTACTTC. This codes for CASSVRDRGYEQYF. The full variable domain, with the rest looked up from reference TRBV5-1 and TRBJ2-7, is KAGVTQTPRYLIKTRGQQVTLSCSPISGHRSVSWYQQTPGQGLQFLFEYFSETQRNKGNFPGRFSGRQFSNSRSEMNVSTLELGDSALYLCASSVRDRGYEQYFGPGTRLTVT.